This TCR beta chain was found in a study of T cells after yellow fever vaccination. Regarding the study as a whole: The secondary T-cell response peaked on day 5, not day 15, but was weaker. The booster response re-showed most primary clones: around 95% CD4, 88% CD8. Abundant clonotypes (contaminants from the bulk population) could be present in FACS-sorted repertoires.

This CDR3 has 12 amino acids. Trimming left V 6 bases short and J 8 bases short, with 13 bases between. Germline V gene lookup returns CDR1 SGHDT and CDR2 YYEEEE. This clonotype came up a few times. Its antigen is still unknown. MiXCR, applied by TCRdb to the 5' RACE reads, yields one record per CDR3 protein. The sample records hundreds of thousands of distinct CDR3 sequences, roughly 14% being singletons. The J gene is TRBJ2-3, the V gene TRBV5-6; D uncertain. The sequence derives from a man aged 25-45 years who received the YFV17D yellow fever vaccine. Sequenced here: PBMCs, sampled on the day of the yellow fever booster vaccination. The CDR3 DNA reads as TGTGCCAGCACCCAAAAGTCCGGTACGCAGTATTTT. Its translation is CASTQKSGTQYF.